The TCR beta chain described here comes from a study of T-cell memory formation after mild COVID-19. Study-wide results and limits: A subset of responding clones appeared in pre-infection memory, suggesting cross-reactive memory joined. Contracting clones from day 15 to 85 had balanced CD4/CD8; later expanders favoured CD4+. Contracting CD4+ clones lay largely in CM and EM, with CD8+ ones residing in EMRA.

cDNA libraries for TCR alpha and TCR beta, carrying sample barcodes and UMIs, came from 5'RACE with constant-segment primers. MiXCR, applied by TCRdb to the 5' RACE reads, yields one record per CDR3 protein. The sample holds about half a million distinct CDR3 sequences, about 18% seen once. Germline V gene sequence: CDR1 MNHEY, CDR2 SVGEGT. V was clipped by 2 bases and J by 3 bases, with 14 bases between them. This CDR3 has 15 residues. In the case of this clonotype: The antigen is not known.

This clonotype was obtained from an adult woman who had mild COVID-19 (a few samples of this study predate the infection). Cell type and time point are not known. The V and J genes are TRBV6-2 or TRBV6-3 and TRBJ2-7; D gene ambiguous. The sample consisted of PBMCs or a T cell subset sorted from them (not recorded which). CDR3 bases: TGTGCCAGCAGTTACGGGTCCCCGAATGTCTACGAGCAGTACTTC. Amino acids: CASSYGSPNVYEQYF.